The clone carrying this TCR beta chain has only a few counts. Trimming took 8 bases from V and 8 from J; bases not matched to a gene: 9. CDR3 length: 14 amino acids. Germline assignment: CDR1 SGHTA and CDR2 FQGTGA. This specimen belongs to a study of T-cell reconstitution after alpha-beta-depleted transplantation in children. Using unique molecular identifiers, the investigators prepared the TCRbeta library. TCRdb re-called the PCR reads through MiXCR, storing one row per CDR3 protein. The table has some 300,000 distinct CDR3 sequences, about 9.4% seen once. The source material was PBMCs, sampled before TCRalphabeta/CD19-depleted stem cell transplant. V gene TRBV7-3 combines with J gene TRBJ2-1; 10 positions agree with TRBD2. The sequence derives from a boy in the first two years of life with acute myeloid leukemia, due to receive a stem cell transplant. The CDR3 nucleotides are TGTGCCAGCGGTAAAGCGGGAGGGTGGGATGAGCAGTTCTTC. This sequence encodes CASGKAGGWDEQFF.